The 21 T cell receptor beta chains in this list originate from one sample, sequenced in a study of blood T cell repertoires in COVID-19. TCRdb's table, derived via immunoSEQ multiplex PCR, lists solely in-frame clones and lacks some. The data show under 500,000 clones, roughly nine tenths seen once. Specimen: PBMCs or T cells enriched from blood (not recorded which). Every receptor here comes from a man aged 25-45 years who had recovered from COVID-19.

The chain carries TRBV10-2 and TRBJ1-5; 7 bases match TRBD1. The CDR3 totals 14 residues. CDR1 is WSHSY and CDR2 is SAAADI in the germline V gene. V shed 6 bases and J 3 bases; nucleotides not matched to a gene: 5. CDR3 bases: TGCGCCAGCAGGGACAGGACACCCAATCAGCCCCAGCATTTT. Its protein is CASRDRTPNQPQHF.

The chain's CDR3 is CASSLAIGTKFSGANVLTF. The CDR3, as DNA: TGCGCCAGCAGCTTGGCGATAGGGACAAAGTTTTCTGGGGCCAACGTCCTGACTTTC. This chain connects TRBV5-1 to TRBJ2-6; a weak D match, TRBD1 (6 bases). The V end lost 0 bases, the J end lost 1 base, and 17 bases lay between the germline ends. The CDR3 contains 19 residues. Germline V gene lookup returns CDR1 SGHRS and CDR2 YFSETQ.

The chain recombines TRBV27 with TRBJ2-1; tentatively, D is TRBD2 (6 bases). V lost 4 bases and J 10 bases, leaving 11 bases between the germline ends. CDR3 length equals 12 residues. CDR1 and CDR2 from the germline V gene are MNHEY and SMNVEV (reference sequence). CDR3 residues: CASSSTSSEQFF. The CDR3 nucleotides read TGTGCCAGCAGTTCCACTAGCAGCGAGCAGTTCTTC.

This clone was seen only a few times. The chain employs TRBV28 and TRBJ2-7; 9 bases line up with TRBD1. Germline lookup yields CDR1 MDHEN and CDR2 SYDVKM. The CDR3 extends over 15 amino acids. V was clipped by 5 bases and J by 3 bases; unmatched bases: 8. CDR3 sequence: CASSDLTGGFYEQYF. DNA for the CDR3: TGTGCCAGCAGTGACCTGACAGGGGGATTCTACGAGCAGTACTTC.

As for this clone: The sample contains more than one DNA sequence encoding this CDR3. The V and J genes are TRBV5-1 and TRBJ1-3, with D unclear. Germline CDR1 is SGHRS and CDR2 is YFSETQ. V lost 4 bases and J lost 4, with 6 bases in between. The CDR3 contains 12 residues. The DNA for the CDR3 is TGCGCCAGCAGCCCGGAGGGAAACACCATATATTTT. Translated: CASSPEGNTIYF.

Here the CDR3 DNA reads TGTGCCAGCAGCTTTGACGGACAGGGAAATCAGCCCCAGCATTTT. Its translation: CASSFDGQGNQPQHF. The rearrangement uses TRBV11-2 and TRBJ1-5; 8 bases match TRBD1. V lost 3 bases and J lost 4; bases outside the gene matches: 5. This CDR3 has 15 amino acids. CDR1 is SGHAT, CDR2 FQNNGV, per germline. The entire variable domain, with the rest obtained from reference TRBV11-2 and TRBJ1-5, is as follows: EAGVAQSPRYKIIEKRQSVAFWCNPISGHATLYWYQQILGQGPKLLIQFQNNGVVDDSQLPKDRFSAERLKGVDSTLKIQPAKLEDSAVYLCASSFDGQGNQPQHFGDGTRLSIL.

The J gene is TRBJ2-7, the V gene TRBV18; 10 bases are a match to TRBD1. The CDR3 totals 16 residues. The V gene's germline CDR1 is KGHSH and CDR2 LQKENI. Trimming took 3 bases from V and 0 from J; bases not matched to a gene: 5. DNA of the CDR3: TGTGCCAGCTCACCCAGCCGGGACAGGGGCTCCTACGAGCAGTACTTC. Its protein product is CASSPSRDRGSYEQYF.

The rearrangement uses TRBV11-2 and TRBJ2-5; 7 nucleotides match TRBD1. Germline V gives CDR1 SGHAT, CDR2 FQNNGV. With 3 bases clipped from V and 2 bases from J, the junction kept 3 bases outside the gene matches. This CDR3 is 14 amino acids long. The CDR3 protein is CASSFDREQETQYF. The CDR3 coding sequence is TGTGCCAGCAGCTTCGACAGGGAACAAGAGACCCAGTACTTC. The full variable domain, rest sourced from reference TRBV11-2 and TRBJ2-5, is EAGVAQSPRYKIIEKRQSVAFWCNPISGHATLYWYQQILGQGPKLLIQFQNNGVVDDSQLPKDRFSAERLKGVDSTLKIQPAKLEDSAVYLCASSFDREQETQYFGPGTRLLVL.

This chain uses TRBV12-3 or TRBV12-4 with TRBJ1-4; possibly TRBD1 for D (5 bases). The CDR3 totals 12 residues. The V end was cut by 4 bases, the J end by 7 bases, with 7 bases between. The CDR3 here is CASSSGREKLFF. The DNA for the CDR3 is TGTGCCAGCAGTTCAGGGCGTGAAAAACTGTTTTTT.

The chain uses TRBV7-2 and TRBJ1-2, with D hard to call. In germline, CDR1 is SGHTA, CDR2 FQGNSA. The V and J ends lost 1 base and 6 bases respectively, with 12 bases between them. This CDR3 has 14 residues. The CDR3 nucleotides read TGTGCCAGCAGCTTAGGCGGAGGAGATCATGGCTACACCTTC. This sequence encodes CASSLGGGDHGYTF.

V usage is TRBV6-5 and J usage is TRBJ2-2; TRBD1 is a possible D gene (5 bases). Germline CDR1 reads MNHEY; CDR2 reads SVGAGI. Trimming took 10 bases from V and 3 from J, leaving 15 bases between them. The CDR3 has 14 residues. As DNA, the CDR3 is TGTGCCACTATGAGTGGGGCCCACACCGGGGAGCTGTTTTTT. Its translation is CATMSGAHTGELFF.

V usage is TRBV5-6 and J usage is TRBJ2-3; TRBD2 matches 8 bases. The V segment lost 0 bases and the J segment 4 bases; nucleotides outside the gene matches: 4. Germline values: CDR1 SGHDT, CDR2 YYEEEE. The CDR3 covers 15 residues. The CDR3 reads CASSLGRSGADTQYF. DNA for the CDR3: TGTGCCAGCAGCTTGGGTCGTAGCGGGGCAGATACGCAGTATTTT.

This chain links TRBV5-1 with TRBJ2-5; TRBD1 matches at 8 bases. J was trimmed by 5 bases and V by 3 bases; bases with no gene match: 9. This CDR3 spans 15 amino acids. CDR1 and CDR2 (germline): SGHRS, YFSETQ. CDR3 sequence: CASSSGQALGETQYF. In DNA form, the CDR3 reads TGCGCCAGCAGCTCGGGACAGGCCCTTGGGGAGACCCAGTACTTC.

The gene calls are TRBV5-6 and TRBJ2-5, with 10 bases aligning to TRBD2. The CDR3 contains 17 residues. CDR1 and CDR2 (germline): SGHDT, YYEEEE. Germline trimming cut 3 bases from V and 2 bases from J; bases unmatched to any gene: 10. CDR3 in amino acids: CASSSRPGLAVQETQYF. The CDR3 region has the DNA TGTGCCAGCAGCTCCCGACCCGGACTAGCGGTACAAGAGACCCAGTACTTC.

This clone showed up just once. This sequence joins TRBV6-5 and TRBJ2-7, with D possibly being TRBD2 (6 bases). CDR1 MNHEY and CDR2 SVGAGI come from the germline V gene. Trimming shortened V by 2 bases and J by 5 bases, and 16 bases separated the two germline ends. The CDR3 sequence is 15 residues long. The CDR3 bases are TGTGCCAGCAGTTACACCGGCACTTGGGGGGACGAGCAGTACTTC. This sequence encodes CASSYTGTWGDEQYF.

The chain uses TRBV3-1 (or the pseudogene TRBV3-2) and TRBJ2-3; 8 nucleotides line up with TRBD2. Germline V gene lookup returns CDR1 LGHDT and CDR2 YNNKEL (reference sequence). This CDR3 comprises 17 residues. The V and J ends lost 0 bases and 4 bases, in that order; junction bases with no gene match: 9. The CDR3, as DNA: TGTGCCAGCAGCCAAGATTCGGCGGGAGGTGGTGCAGATACGCAGTATTTT. Translation: CASSQDSAGGGADTQYF.

In the case of this clone: This specimen includes other DNA sequences encoding the same CDR3. The V gene is TRBV11-2, the J gene TRBJ2-7; 7 nucleotides match TRBD1. From germline, CDR1 is SGHAT and CDR2 FQNNGV. The CDR3 runs 14 residues. Trimming removed 3 bases from V and 0 bases from J; junction bases left unmatched: 2. CDR3 sequence: CASSLGQSSYEQYF. In nucleotides, the CDR3 is TGTGCCAGCAGCTTGGGACAGTCCTCCTACGAGCAGTACTTC.

The chain employs TRBV12-3 or TRBV12-4 and TRBJ2-3; a weak D match, TRBD2 (5 bases). The CDR3 has 13 amino acids. The germline V and J ends were trimmed by 6 bases and 4 bases, with 11 bases remaining between them. CDR3 DNA sequence: TGTGCCAGCAGCAACGGGGAGTCAGATACGCAGTATTTT. It specifies CASSNGESDTQYF.

The sample holds one count of this clone. The chain couples TRBV10-3 to TRBJ1-2, with D unresolved. V lost 3 bases and J lost 4, with 15 bases in between. The germline gives CDR1 ENHRY, CDR2 SYGVKD. The CDR3 extends over 15 amino acids. This CDR3 is CAISDPGGAGYGYTF. CDR3 in DNA: TGTGCCATCAGTGACCCGGGCGGAGCGGGCTATGGCTACACCTTC.

The rearrangement joins TRBV9 to TRBJ2-5, with 13 bases matching TRBD2. Germline V gene sequence: CDR1 SGDLS, CDR2 YYNGEE. V lost 3 bases to trimming and J lost 5 bases; unmatched junction nucleotides: 10. This CDR3 spans 17 amino acids. This CDR3 reads CASSEEELAGGPETQYF. The CDR3 DNA sequence: TGTGCCAGCAGCGAGGAGGAACTAGCGGGAGGGCCGGAGACCCAGTACTTC.

The gene calls are TRBV12-5 and TRBJ1-1, with a possible D match to TRBD1 (6 bases). The V gene lost 1 base and the J gene lost 0 bases, with 18 bases spanning the gap. From germline, CDR1 is LGHNT and CDR2 FRNRAP. The CDR3 runs to 18 residues. CDR3 nucleotide sequence: TGTGCTAGTGGTTTGGAACCGGGACACCAAAACTTGAACACTGAAGCTTTCTTT. It is translated as CASGLEPGHQNLNTEAFF.